Below, one T cell receptor (beta chain) is given with its context. Its target antigen remains unknown. No base quality values were provided; no much bigger clone lies one nucleotide off. TCRdb shows the sequencer as Illumina HiSeq 1500. In-frame beta chains were kept once TCRdb had trimmed the public reads at Q25 with fastp and called clones with MiXCR. Each entry is one CDR3 protein sequence, shown with its most common DNA and genes. A total of 300,000 to 400,000 distinct CDR3 sequences appear in this sample, over 7.5% of them only once. The ten top clones hold around 4.1% of the sample. This record comes from a study of T cell repertoires in cytomegalovirus infection (dated by TCRdb to between 2018 and 2020). Study-wide context: Because public TCR beta signatures pointed to carriage of CMV infection together with the matching HLA type, the HLA type of each donor mattered for the analysis.

Points the paper makes about the study in general: In the ex vivo response, HLA-C-restricted CMV-specific TCR beta clonotypes were dominant, and in two of eight donors the single most frequent clonotype came from this HLA-C-restricted group. In both this cohort and an independent roughly 400-donor cohort, the cumulative frequency of public TCR beta family members distinguished carriers of CMV infection plus the relevant HLA type.

The CDR3 has 15 amino acids, counting the end cysteine and phenylalanine. Only CDR3 DNA is held: 45 bases, read in frame from base 1. As encoded in the germline V gene, CDR1 is SGHTA while CDR2 is FQGNSA. V loses 3 bases of germline sequence and J loses 1 base, and the interval between the two ends is 12 bases. The sequenced sample consisted of PBMCs. The TCR was taken from a human donor in good health (CMV status not recorded). Some clones in this sample may be carry-over from other donors' samples. The sequence is built from TRBV7-2 and TRBJ1-2; the D gene lacks a confident call. The CDR3 protein sequence reads: CASSFGSAGNYGYTF. The nucleotide sequence reads as follows: TGTGCCAGCAGCTTTGGATCGGCTGGTAACTATGGCTACACCTTC.